This TCR beta chain was observed in a study of radiation and T cells in renal cell carcinoma. Time point: blood 2 weeks post-SBRT. Treatment here: 15 Gy SBRT to primary tumor, nephrectomy 4 weeks later. Profiled with immunoSEQ multiplex PCR; TCRdb holds only in-frame clones, not every one. The sample contains roughly 130,000 clones, 88% of which appear only once. This TCR was recovered from a woman between 70 and 85 years old with renal cell carcinoma. Sequenced material: blood, taken from a patient whose treatment included radiotherapy and nephrectomy.

The CDR3 DNA follows: TGTGCCAGCAGCTTCTCGGGACAGGGAAAATCACCCCTCCACTTT. It is translated as CASSFSGQGKSPLHF. The chain carries TRBV11-3 and TRBJ1-6; 9 bases map to TRBD1. Germline values: CDR1 SGHNT, CDR2 YENEEA. J lost 10 bases, V lost 3 bases, and 7 bases had no gene match. There are 15 residues in the CDR3. The complete variable domain, with remaining parts taken from reference TRBV11-3 and TRBJ1-6, reads EAGVVQSPRYKIIEKKQPVAFWCNPISGHNTLYWYLQNLGQGPELLIRYENEEAVDDSQLPKDRFSAERLKGVDSTLKIQPAELGDSAVYLCASSFSGQGKSPLHFGNGTRLTVT.